This T cell receptor beta chain was recorded in a study of graft-versus-host responses after intestinal transplantation. Study observations and caveats: Early post-transplant declines in HvG were associated with peak levels of circulating GvH clones. GvH clones occurred in recipient marrow; some first appeared in ileum or blood.

For this clone: Its antigen is not known. With only one base between it and a far larger clone, this is likely a read error. This sample includes further DNA sequences coding for the same CDR3.

The data were produced by immunoSEQ multiplex PCR, yet TCRdb's version contains in-frame clones alone and is incomplete. The repertoire holds some 80,000 clones, with under 95% as singletons. From germline, CDR1 is SGHRS and CDR2 YFSETQ. The CDR3 sequence is 16 residues long. Trimming took off 4 bases at V and 0 bases at J, with 16 bases between the two ends. This clonotype was obtained from a human donor who was the organ donor for an intestinal transplant. This chain uses TRBV5-1 with TRBJ1-1; TRBD1 might be the D (5 bases). This specimen consisted of unstimulated CD8+ T cells sorted from spleen or lymph node cells, obtained before transplant. For the CDR3, the DNA is TGCGCCAGCAGCCTGCCCGACCGGGGCCTGAACACTGAAGCTTTCTTT. It translates to CASSLPDRGLNTEAFF.